The rows below give T cell receptor beta chains drawn from one sample of a study of T cell responses to AZD1222 COVID-19 vaccine. Using immunoSEQ multiplex PCR, the repertoire was profiled, and TCRdb retains in-frame clones only, with some absent. Counted here are around 160,000 clones, over 80% occurring once; the ten biggest clones make up around 2.8%. The input for sequencing was peripheral blood, taken on day 0 of MenACWY control vaccination. Every receptor here comes from an adult in good health. Each CDR3 is given with its conserved first and last residue. A D gene is named only where the DNA matches it firmly. The size of a clone is reported for some rows only, either as once, few or many, or as a class for expanded clones.

CDR3 DNA: TGTGCCAGCAGCCGGACTGGTAGGGGCAACGAGCAGTACTTC
CDR3 protein: CASSRTGRGNEQYF
clone size: NA
D gene: NA
V gene: TRBV7-9
J gene: TRBJ2-7

CDR3 DNA: TGTGCCAGCAGCAGTTACAGGGGCTCTGGAAACACCATATATTTT
CDR3 protein: CASSSYRGSGNTIYF
clone size: NA
D gene: TRBD1
V gene: TRBV5-4
J gene: TRBJ1-3

CDR3 DNA: TGTGCCAGCTCTCTTGGACAGGGGAGCACCGGGGAGCTGTTTTTT
CDR3 protein: CASSLGQGSTGELFF
clone size: NA
D gene: TRBD1
V gene: TRBV18
J gene: TRBJ2-2

CDR3 DNA: TGTGCCAGCTCCGGGGGACGAGCCAGCAATGAGCAGTTCTTC
CDR3 protein: CASSGGRASNEQFF
clone size: NA
D gene: NA
V gene: TRBV18
J gene: TRBJ2-1

CDR3 DNA: TGTGCCAGCAGTTCGGGGGGGGAAAGGGACGAGCAGTACTTC
CDR3 protein: CASSSGGERDEQYF
clone size: once
D gene: TRBD2
V gene: TRBV28
J gene: TRBJ2-7

CDR3 DNA: TGTGCTAGCAGCCCCCGACAGAACACCGGGGAGCTGTTTTTT
CDR3 protein: CASSPRQNTGELFF
clone size: NA
D gene: NA
V gene: TRBV7-7
J gene: TRBJ2-2

CDR3 DNA: TGTGCCAGCAGCCAAGCCCGGAACTATGGCTACACCTTC
CDR3 protein: CASSQARNYGYTF
clone size: NA
D gene: NA
V gene: TRBV3-1/TRBV3-2
J gene: TRBJ1-2

CDR3 DNA: TGTGCCAGCTCACCACCCGTGGAGACCCAGTACTTC
CDR3 protein: CASSPPVETQYF
clone size: NA
D gene: NA
V gene: TRBV18
J gene: TRBJ2-5

CDR3 DNA: TGCGCCAGCAGTTACCCGGACTGGCCGAGCTACACCTTC
CDR3 protein: CASSYPDWPSYTF
clone size: NA
D gene: NA
V gene: TRBV5-1
J gene: TRBJ1-2

CDR3 DNA: TGTGCCAGCTCACCACAGGGAGACACTGAAGCTTTCTTT
CDR3 protein: CASSPQGDTEAFF
clone size: NA
D gene: NA
V gene: TRBV18
J gene: TRBJ1-1

CDR3 DNA: TGTGCCAGCAGCGACAGCCCGCGGCAGTTCTTC
CDR3 protein: CASSDSPRQFF
clone size: NA
D gene: NA
V gene: TRBV2
J gene: TRBJ2-1

CDR3 DNA: TGTGCCAGCAGTCTCCTTGCAGGGGAGACCCAGTACTTC
CDR3 protein: CASSLLAGETQYF
clone size: once
D gene: NA
V gene: TRBV6-6
J gene: TRBJ2-5

CDR3 DNA: TGTGCCAGCAGCCCACGGATAGTAGTCACAGATACGCAGTATTTT
CDR3 protein: CASSPRIVVTDTQYF
clone size: NA
D gene: NA
V gene: TRBV9
J gene: TRBJ2-3

CDR3 DNA: TGTGCCAGCAGCTTAGACTGGAGCTCCTATAATTCACCCCTCCACTTT
CDR3 protein: CASSLDWSSYNSPLHF
clone size: NA
D gene: NA
V gene: TRBV9
J gene: TRBJ1-6

CDR3 DNA: TGTGCCAGCTCACCACCAGGGAGGGGCAGCGCTGAAGCTTTCTTT
CDR3 protein: CASSPPGRGSAEAFF
clone size: NA
D gene: NA
V gene: TRBV18
J gene: TRBJ1-1

CDR3 DNA: TGTGCCAGCTTCTCGGGGTTTTCCTATGGCTACACCTTC
CDR3 protein: CASFSGFSYGYTF
clone size: NA
D gene: NA
V gene: TRBV6-5
J gene: TRBJ1-2

CDR3 DNA: TGTGCCAGTAGTATACGATCCGACAAGATATATGAAAAACTGTTTTTT
CDR3 protein: CASSIRSDKIYEKLFF
clone size: NA
D gene: NA
V gene: TRBV19
J gene: TRBJ1-4

CDR3 DNA: TGCAGCGTTGGATTGCTAGCGGGGGCATTAAACTACGAGCAGTACTTC
CDR3 protein: CSVGLLAGALNYEQYF
clone size: NA
D gene: TRBD2
V gene: TRBV29-1
J gene: TRBJ2-7

CDR3 DNA: TGCAGCGTTGAACACAGGCCAACCTCTGAAGCTTTCTTT
CDR3 protein: CSVEHRPTSEAFF
clone size: NA
D gene: NA
V gene: TRBV29-1
J gene: TRBJ1-1

CDR3 DNA: TGTGCCAGCAGCGCTTGGGACAGAACTAACTATGGCTACACCTTC
CDR3 protein: CASSAWDRTNYGYTF
clone size: NA
D gene: TRBD1
V gene: TRBV9
J gene: TRBJ1-2

CDR3 DNA: TGTGCCAGCTCACCACCAAGGGACACAGCCTACAATGAGCAGTTCTTC
CDR3 protein: CASSPPRDTAYNEQFF
clone size: NA
D gene: NA
V gene: TRBV18
J gene: TRBJ2-1

CDR3 DNA: TGTGCCAGCTCACCACCGTGGGCAGGAGTGGGCTACGAGCAGTACTTC
CDR3 protein: CASSPPWAGVGYEQYF
clone size: NA
D gene: NA
V gene: TRBV18
J gene: TRBJ2-7

CDR3 DNA: TGTGCCTGGAAGCTCCCACCAAACACCATATATTTT
CDR3 protein: CAWKLPPNTIYF
clone size: NA
D gene: NA
V gene: TRBV30
J gene: TRBJ1-3

CDR3 DNA: TGTGCCAGCAGCCCCTACGCAGGGAGCTCTGGAAACACCATATATTTT
CDR3 protein: CASSPYAGSSGNTIYF
clone size: NA
D gene: NA
V gene: TRBV7-9
J gene: TRBJ1-3

CDR3 DNA: TGTGCCACCAGTGGGGGCCCCTACAATGAGCAGTTCTTC
CDR3 protein: CATSGGPYNEQFF
clone size: NA
D gene: NA
V gene: TRBV24-1
J gene: TRBJ2-1

CDR3 DNA: TGTGCCAGCAGCAGAGACAGGGGTCCGGCAGATACGCAGTATTTT
CDR3 protein: CASSRDRGPADTQYF
clone size: NA
D gene: TRBD1
V gene: TRBV2
J gene: TRBJ2-3

CDR3 DNA: TGTGCCAGCTCACCCCTAGTAGAGTCTAGCGGGACCTACGAGCAGTACTTC
CDR3 protein: CASSPLVESSGTYEQYF
clone size: once
D gene: TRBD2
V gene: TRBV18
J gene: TRBJ2-7

CDR3 DNA: TGTGCCAGTACCCAAATAAGGGGGCGACAGCCCCAGCATTTT
CDR3 protein: CASTQIRGRQPQHF
clone size: NA
D gene: TRBD1
V gene: TRBV19
J gene: TRBJ1-5

CDR3 DNA: TGCGCCAGCAGCTGGGGGGCGGGGAACACTGAAGCTTTCTTT
CDR3 protein: CASSWGAGNTEAFF
clone size: NA
D gene: NA
V gene: TRBV5-1
J gene: TRBJ1-1

CDR3 DNA: TGTGCCAGCAGCATGACAGGGGGCATCCACGAGCAGTACTTC
CDR3 protein: CASSMTGGIHEQYF
clone size: NA
D gene: TRBD1
V gene: TRBV5-6
J gene: TRBJ2-7

CDR3 DNA: TGTGCCAGCAGCTTAGAGAAGGGTTCGCCCCTCCACTTT
CDR3 protein: CASSLEKGSPLHF
clone size: NA
D gene: NA
V gene: TRBV11-2
J gene: TRBJ1-6

CDR3 DNA: TGTGCCTGGAGTACGGGGCAGACTAGCAATCAGCCCCAGCATTTT
CDR3 protein: CAWSTGQTSNQPQHF
clone size: NA
D gene: NA
V gene: TRBV30
J gene: TRBJ1-5

CDR3 DNA: TGTGCCAGCAGCCACCCCGAGGTGAACACTGAAGCTTTCTTT
CDR3 protein: CASSHPEVNTEAFF
clone size: NA
D gene: NA
V gene: TRBV11-2
J gene: TRBJ1-1

CDR3 DNA: TGTGCCAGCAGCGAAAAGAGCCCCAATGAGCAGTTCTTC
CDR3 protein: CASSEKSPNEQFF
clone size: NA
D gene: NA
V gene: TRBV6-4
J gene: TRBJ2-1

CDR3 DNA: TGTGCCAGCAGCTTACCTGGAGGACACTCTGGGGCCAACGTCCTGACTTTC
CDR3 protein: CASSLPGGHSGANVLTF
clone size: NA
D gene: NA
V gene: TRBV7-8
J gene: TRBJ2-6

CDR3 DNA: TGTGCCTCCCGGGAGCTAGCGGAATACAATGAGCAGTTCTTC
CDR3 protein: CASRELAEYNEQFF
clone size: NA
D gene: TRBD2
V gene: TRBV28
J gene: TRBJ2-1

CDR3 DNA: TGCGCCAGCACCATGGGGACGCCCGGAAAGAATGAGCAGTTCTTC
CDR3 protein: CASTMGTPGKNEQFF
clone size: NA
D gene: NA
V gene: TRBV5-1
J gene: TRBJ2-1

CDR3 DNA: TGTGCCAGCAGCCAGGAGGGGGTGGCAGAAAAACTGTTTTTT
CDR3 protein: CASSQEGVAEKLFF
clone size: NA
D gene: NA
V gene: TRBV3-1/TRBV3-2
J gene: TRBJ1-4

CDR3 DNA: TGTGCCAGCAGTCTACAGGGTGGGGGCTATGGCTACACCTTC
CDR3 protein: CASSLQGGGYGYTF
clone size: NA
D gene: NA
V gene: TRBV6-5
J gene: TRBJ1-2

CDR3 DNA: TGTGCCACCAGCAGAGATGTGTGGGAGGTTGGCGAAAAACTGTTTTTT
CDR3 protein: CATSRDVWEVGEKLFF
clone size: NA
D gene: NA
V gene: TRBV15
J gene: TRBJ1-4

CDR3 DNA: TGTGCCAGCAGCTTTTACACGGGGCCCCGCCTAAGGGGGGCCAACGTCCTGACTTTC
CDR3 protein: CASSFYTGPRLRGANVLTF
clone size: NA
D gene: NA
V gene: TRBV7-9
J gene: TRBJ2-6

CDR3 DNA: TGTGCCAGCAGTGCCAGGGTAACAGATACGCAGTATTTT
CDR3 protein: CASSARVTDTQYF
clone size: NA
D gene: NA
V gene: TRBV6-4
J gene: TRBJ2-3

CDR3 DNA: TGTGCCAGCAGCGTAGCGGGGGAGCGGAGCACAGATACGCAGTATTTT
CDR3 protein: CASSVAGERSTDTQYF
clone size: once
D gene: NA
V gene: TRBV9
J gene: TRBJ2-3

CDR3 DNA: TGCGCCAGCAGCCTGGCAGGGGCATCCTACGAGCAGTACTTC
CDR3 protein: CASSLAGASYEQYF
clone size: once
D gene: NA
V gene: TRBV5-1
J gene: TRBJ2-7

CDR3 DNA: TGTGCCATCCAGGGGGGTTCCTACAATGAGCAGTTCTTC
CDR3 protein: CAIQGGSYNEQFF
clone size: NA
D gene: NA
V gene: TRBV28
J gene: TRBJ2-1

CDR3 DNA: TGTGCCAGCTCACCTACCGGGACAACACGCACAGATACGCAGTATTTT
CDR3 protein: CASSPTGTTRTDTQYF
clone size: NA
D gene: NA
V gene: TRBV18
J gene: TRBJ2-3

CDR3 DNA: TGTGCCAGCAGCTTAGAGTATAGCAATCAGCCCCAGCATTTT
CDR3 protein: CASSLEYSNQPQHF
clone size: NA
D gene: NA
V gene: TRBV7-9
J gene: TRBJ1-5

CDR3 DNA: TGCGCCAGCAGCTTGGTTAGCTCGTCCTACGAGCAGTACTTC
CDR3 protein: CASSLVSSSYEQYF
clone size: NA
D gene: NA
V gene: TRBV5-1
J gene: TRBJ2-7

CDR3 DNA: TGTGCCAGCAGTGAGGTAGCGGGAGGGGCAGATACGCAGTATTTT
CDR3 protein: CASSEVAGGADTQYF
clone size: NA
D gene: TRBD2
V gene: TRBV6-1
J gene: TRBJ2-3